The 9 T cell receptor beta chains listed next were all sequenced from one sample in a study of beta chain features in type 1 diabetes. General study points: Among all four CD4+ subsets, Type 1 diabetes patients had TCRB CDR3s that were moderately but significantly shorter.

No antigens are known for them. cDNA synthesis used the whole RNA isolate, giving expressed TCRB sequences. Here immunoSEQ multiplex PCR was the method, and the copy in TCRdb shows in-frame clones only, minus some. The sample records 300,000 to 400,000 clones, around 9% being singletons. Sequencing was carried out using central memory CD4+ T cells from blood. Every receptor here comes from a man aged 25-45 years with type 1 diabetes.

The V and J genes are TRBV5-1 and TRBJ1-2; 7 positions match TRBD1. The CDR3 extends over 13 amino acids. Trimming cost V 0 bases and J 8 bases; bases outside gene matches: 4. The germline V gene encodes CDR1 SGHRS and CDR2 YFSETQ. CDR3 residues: CASSLGQGDGYTF. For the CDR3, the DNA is TGCGCCAGCAGCTTGGGACAGGGCGACGGCTACACCTTC. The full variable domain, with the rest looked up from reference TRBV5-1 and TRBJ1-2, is KAGVTQTPRYLIKTRGQQVTLSCSPISGHRSVSWYQQTPGQGLQFLFEYFSETQRNKGNFPGRFSGRQFSNSRSEMNVSTLELGDSALYLCASSLGQGDGYTFGSGTRLTVV.

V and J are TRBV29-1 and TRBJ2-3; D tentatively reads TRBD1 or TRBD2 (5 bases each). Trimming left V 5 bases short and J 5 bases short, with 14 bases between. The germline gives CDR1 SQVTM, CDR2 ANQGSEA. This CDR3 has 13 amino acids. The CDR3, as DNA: TGCAGCGTTTCGGGGACGGTGCAAGATACGCAGTATTTT. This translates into CSVSGTVQDTQYF.

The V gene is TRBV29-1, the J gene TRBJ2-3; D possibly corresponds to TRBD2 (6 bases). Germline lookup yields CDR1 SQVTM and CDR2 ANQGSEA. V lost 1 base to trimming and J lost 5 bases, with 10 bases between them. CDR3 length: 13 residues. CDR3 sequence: CSVEGGAKDTQYF. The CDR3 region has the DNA TGCAGCGTTGAAGGCGGGGCAAAAGATACGCAGTATTTT.

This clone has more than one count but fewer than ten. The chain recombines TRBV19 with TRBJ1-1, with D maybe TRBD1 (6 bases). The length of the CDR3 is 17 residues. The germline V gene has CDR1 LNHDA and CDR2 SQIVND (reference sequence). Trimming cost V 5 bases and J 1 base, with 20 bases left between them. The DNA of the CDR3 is TGTGCCAGTAGTCCCCGTAAGGGGGAAGAGGGGAACACTGAAGCTTTCTTT. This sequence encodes CASSPRKGEEGNTEAFF.

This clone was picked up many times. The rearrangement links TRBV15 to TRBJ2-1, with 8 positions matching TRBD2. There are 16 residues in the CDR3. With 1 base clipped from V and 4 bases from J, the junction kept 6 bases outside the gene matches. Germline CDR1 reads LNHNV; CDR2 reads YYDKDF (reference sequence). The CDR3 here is CATSRVGRGAYNEQFF. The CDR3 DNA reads TGTGCCACCAGCAGAGTTGGGCGGGGGGCGTACAATGAGCAGTTCTTC.

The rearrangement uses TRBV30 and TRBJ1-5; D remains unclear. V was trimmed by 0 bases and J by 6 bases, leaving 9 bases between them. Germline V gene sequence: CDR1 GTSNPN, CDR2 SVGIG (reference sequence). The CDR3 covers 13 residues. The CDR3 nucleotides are TGTGCCTGGAGTGTATCCGAAAGTCAGCCCCAGCATTTT. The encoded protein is CAWSVSESQPQHF.

This CDR3 reads CASSLQGAGRSYEQYF. In nucleotides, the CDR3 is TGCGCCAGCAGCCTACAGGGGGCAGGCCGCTCCTACGAGCAGTACTTC. The chain couples TRBV5-1 to TRBJ2-7, with 9 bases that match TRBD1. The V gene's germline CDR1 is SGHRS and CDR2 YFSETQ. The J segment lost 0 bases and the V segment lost 4 bases, leaving 8 bases of the junction unmatched. This CDR3 contains 16 residues. Full variable domain (remainder filled in from reference TRBV5-1 and TRBJ2-7): KAGVTQTPRYLIKTRGQQVTLSCSPISGHRSVSWYQQTPGQGLQFLFEYFSETQRNKGNFPGRFSGRQFSNSRSEMNVSTLELGDSALYLCASSLQGAGRSYEQYFGPGTRLTVT.

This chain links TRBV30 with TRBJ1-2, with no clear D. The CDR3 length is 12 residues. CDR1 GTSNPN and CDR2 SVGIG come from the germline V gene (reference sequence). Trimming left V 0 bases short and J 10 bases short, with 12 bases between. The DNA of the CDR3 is TGTGCCTGGAGTGTCCCGGGAACCCACTACACCTTC. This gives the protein CAWSVPGTHYTF.

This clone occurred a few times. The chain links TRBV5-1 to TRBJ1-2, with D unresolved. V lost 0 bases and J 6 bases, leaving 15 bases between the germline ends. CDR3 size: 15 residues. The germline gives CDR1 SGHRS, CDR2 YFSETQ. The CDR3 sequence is CASSLAPASMDGYTF. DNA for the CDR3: TGCGCCAGCAGCTTGGCCCCGGCCTCCATGGATGGCTACACCTTC.